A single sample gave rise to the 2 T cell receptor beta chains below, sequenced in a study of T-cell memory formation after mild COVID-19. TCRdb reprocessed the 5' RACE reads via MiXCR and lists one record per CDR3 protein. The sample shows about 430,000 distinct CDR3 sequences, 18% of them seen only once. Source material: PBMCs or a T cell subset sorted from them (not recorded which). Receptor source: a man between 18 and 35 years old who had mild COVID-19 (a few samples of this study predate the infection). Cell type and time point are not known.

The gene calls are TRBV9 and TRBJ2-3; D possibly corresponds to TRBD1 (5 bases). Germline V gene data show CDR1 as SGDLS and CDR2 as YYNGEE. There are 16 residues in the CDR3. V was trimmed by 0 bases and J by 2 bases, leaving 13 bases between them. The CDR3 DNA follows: TGTGCCAGCAGCGTAGCTGGCCGGACATACACAGATACGCAGTATTTT. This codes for CASSVAGRTYTDTQYF.

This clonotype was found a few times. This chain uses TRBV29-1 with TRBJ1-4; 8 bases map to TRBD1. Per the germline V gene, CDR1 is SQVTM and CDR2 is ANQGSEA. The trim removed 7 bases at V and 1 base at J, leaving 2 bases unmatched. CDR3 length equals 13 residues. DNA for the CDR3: TGCAGCGCCGACAGGGGAACTAATGAAAAACTGTTTTTT. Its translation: CSADRGTNEKLFF.